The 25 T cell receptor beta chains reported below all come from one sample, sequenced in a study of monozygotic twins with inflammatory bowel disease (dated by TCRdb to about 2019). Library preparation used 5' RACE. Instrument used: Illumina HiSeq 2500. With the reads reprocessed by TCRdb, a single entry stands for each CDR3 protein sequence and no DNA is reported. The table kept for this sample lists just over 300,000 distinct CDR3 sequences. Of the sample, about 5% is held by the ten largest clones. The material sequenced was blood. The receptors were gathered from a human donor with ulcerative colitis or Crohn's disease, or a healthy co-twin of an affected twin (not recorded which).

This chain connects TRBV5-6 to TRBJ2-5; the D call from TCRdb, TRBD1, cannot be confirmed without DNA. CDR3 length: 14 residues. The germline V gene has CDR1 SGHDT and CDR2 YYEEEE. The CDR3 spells CASSRKGQQETQYF.

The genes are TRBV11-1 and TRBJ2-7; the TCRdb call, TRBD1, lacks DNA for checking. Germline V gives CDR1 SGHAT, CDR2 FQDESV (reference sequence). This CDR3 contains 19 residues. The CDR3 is CASSPTTPVNREESYEQYF. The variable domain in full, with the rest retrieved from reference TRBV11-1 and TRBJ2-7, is EAEVAQSPRYKITEKSQAVAFWCDPISGHATLYWYRQILGQGPELLVQFQDESVVDDSQLPKDRFSAERLKGVDSTLKIQPAELGDSAMYLCASSPTTPVNREESYEQYFGPGTRLTVT.

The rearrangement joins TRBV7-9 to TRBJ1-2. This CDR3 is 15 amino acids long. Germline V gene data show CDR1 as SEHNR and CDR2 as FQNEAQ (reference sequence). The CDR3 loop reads CASSFFQIKNRGYTF.

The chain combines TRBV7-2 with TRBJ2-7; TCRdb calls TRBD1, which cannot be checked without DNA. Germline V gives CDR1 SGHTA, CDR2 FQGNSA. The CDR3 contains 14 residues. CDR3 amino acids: CATTTGQGPYEQYF.

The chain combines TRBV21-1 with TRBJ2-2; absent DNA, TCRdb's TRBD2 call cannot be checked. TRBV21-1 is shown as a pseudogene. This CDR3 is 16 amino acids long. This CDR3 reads CASSWGLAGESGELFF.

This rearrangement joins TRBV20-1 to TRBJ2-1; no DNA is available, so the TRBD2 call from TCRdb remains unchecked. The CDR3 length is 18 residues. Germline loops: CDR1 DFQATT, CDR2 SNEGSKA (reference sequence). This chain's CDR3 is CSASGGTSGRSFEVEQFF.

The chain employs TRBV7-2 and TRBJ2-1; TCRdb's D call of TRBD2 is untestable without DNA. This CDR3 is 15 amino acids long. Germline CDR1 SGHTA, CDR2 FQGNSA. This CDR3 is CASSLSSSGGDEQFF.

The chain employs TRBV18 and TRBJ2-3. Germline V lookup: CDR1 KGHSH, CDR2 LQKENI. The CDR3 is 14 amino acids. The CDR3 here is CASSPRAEADTQYF.

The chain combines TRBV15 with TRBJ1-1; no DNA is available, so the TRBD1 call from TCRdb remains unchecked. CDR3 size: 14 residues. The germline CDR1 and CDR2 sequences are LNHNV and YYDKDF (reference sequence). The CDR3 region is CATSRSARGELAFF.

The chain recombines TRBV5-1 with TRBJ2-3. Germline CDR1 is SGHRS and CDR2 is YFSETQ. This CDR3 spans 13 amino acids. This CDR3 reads CASSLAGTDTQYF.

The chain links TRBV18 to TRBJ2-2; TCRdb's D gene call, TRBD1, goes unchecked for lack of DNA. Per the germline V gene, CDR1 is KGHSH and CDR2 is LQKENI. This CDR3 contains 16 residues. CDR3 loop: CASSQRTGRSTGELFF.

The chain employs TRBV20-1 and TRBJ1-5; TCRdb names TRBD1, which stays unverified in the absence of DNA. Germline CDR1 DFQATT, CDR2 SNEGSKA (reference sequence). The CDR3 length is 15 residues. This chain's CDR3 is CSARGLGTEGRPQHF.

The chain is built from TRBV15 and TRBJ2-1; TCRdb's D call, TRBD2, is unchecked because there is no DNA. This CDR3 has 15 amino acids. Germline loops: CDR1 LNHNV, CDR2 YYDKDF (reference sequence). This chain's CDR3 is CATSSLAGGINEQFF.

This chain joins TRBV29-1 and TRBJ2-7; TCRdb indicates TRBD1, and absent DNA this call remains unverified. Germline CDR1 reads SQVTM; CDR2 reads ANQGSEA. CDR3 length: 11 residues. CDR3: CSVERPGEQYF.

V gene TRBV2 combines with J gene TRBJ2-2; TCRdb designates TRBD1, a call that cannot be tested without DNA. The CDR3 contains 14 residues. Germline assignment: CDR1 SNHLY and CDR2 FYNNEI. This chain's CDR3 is CASRGGAEIGELFF. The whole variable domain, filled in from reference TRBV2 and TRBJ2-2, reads EPEVTQTPSHQVTQMGQEVILRCVPISNHLYFYWYRQILGQKVEFLVSFYNNEISEKSEIFDDQFSVERPDGSNFTLKIRSTKLEDSAMYFCASRGGAEIGELFFGEGSRLTVL.

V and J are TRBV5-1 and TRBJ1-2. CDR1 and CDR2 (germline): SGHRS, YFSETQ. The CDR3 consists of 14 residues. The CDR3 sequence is CASSLDSRNYGYTF.

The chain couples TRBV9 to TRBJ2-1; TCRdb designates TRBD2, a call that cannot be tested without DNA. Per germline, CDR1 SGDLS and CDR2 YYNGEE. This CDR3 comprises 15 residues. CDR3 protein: CASSFSGRADNEQFF.

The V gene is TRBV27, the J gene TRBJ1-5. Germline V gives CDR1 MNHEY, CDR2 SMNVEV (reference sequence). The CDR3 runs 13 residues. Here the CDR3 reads CASSLFWMQPQHF.

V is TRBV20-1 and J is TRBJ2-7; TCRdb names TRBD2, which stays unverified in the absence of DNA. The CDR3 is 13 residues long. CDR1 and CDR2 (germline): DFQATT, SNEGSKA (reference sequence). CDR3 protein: CSARGRIAYEQYF.

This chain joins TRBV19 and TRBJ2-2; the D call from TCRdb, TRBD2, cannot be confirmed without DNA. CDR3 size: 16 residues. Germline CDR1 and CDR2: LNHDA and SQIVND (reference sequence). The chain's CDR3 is CASRPRGYLNTGELFF.

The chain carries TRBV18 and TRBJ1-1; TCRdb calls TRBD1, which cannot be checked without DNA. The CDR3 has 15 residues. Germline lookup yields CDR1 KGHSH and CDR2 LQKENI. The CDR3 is CASSGMGTANTEAFF. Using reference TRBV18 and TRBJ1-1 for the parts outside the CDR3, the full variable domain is NAGVMQNPRHLVRRRGQEARLRCSPMKGHSHVYWYRQLPEEGLKFMVYLQKENIIDESGMPKERFSAEFPKEGPSILRIQQVVRGDSAAYFCASSGMGTANTEAFFGQGTRLTVV.

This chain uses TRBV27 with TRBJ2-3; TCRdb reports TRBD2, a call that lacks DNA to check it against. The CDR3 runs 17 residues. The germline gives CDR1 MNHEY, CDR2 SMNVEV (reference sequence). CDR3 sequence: CASSPPSGRYSGDTQYF.

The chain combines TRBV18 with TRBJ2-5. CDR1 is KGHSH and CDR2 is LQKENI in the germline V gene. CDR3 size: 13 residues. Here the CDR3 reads CASSPPTQETQYF.

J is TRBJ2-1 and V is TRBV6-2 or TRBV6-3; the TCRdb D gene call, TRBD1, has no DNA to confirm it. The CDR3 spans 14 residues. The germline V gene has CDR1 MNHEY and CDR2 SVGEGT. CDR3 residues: CASNPKTQGNEQFF.

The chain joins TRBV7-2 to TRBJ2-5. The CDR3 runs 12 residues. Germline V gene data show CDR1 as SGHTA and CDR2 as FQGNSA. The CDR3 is CASGGIQETQYF.